This entry features one T cell receptor (beta chain) sequence. The CDR3 sequence is 14 residues long. Deletions cut 6 bases from V and 1 base from J, with 10 bases between. Germline V gene data show CDR1 as MDHEN and CDR2 as SYDVKM. As processed by the authors: Amplifying reference gene primers gave estimates of nucleated cell counts. Measured with immunoSEQ multiplex PCR; TCRdb has only the in-frame clones, and not every one. That table gives V, J and clone size, and the DNA gave D and trimming. The data show approximately 91,000 clones, approximately 77% seen once. This record belongs to a study of blood T cell repertoires in COVID-19. Study-level background: Sources were T cells, B-cell-depleted T cells, or PBMCs; the material itself was cDNA or gDNA.

This TCR was sampled from a woman older than 75 with acute or convalescent COVID-19. The source material was peripheral blood. This chain connects TRBV28 to TRBJ1-3, with D perhaps matching TRBD1 (6 bases). The DNA for the CDR3 is TGTGCCAGCAGGGCACAGGGATCTGGAAACACCATATATTTT. Translating it yields CASRAQGSGNTIYF.